Listed below are T cell receptor beta chains from one sample, sequenced in a study of blood T cell repertoires in COVID-19. Using immunoSEQ multiplex PCR, the repertoire was profiled, and TCRdb retains in-frame clones only, with some absent. The sample comprises about 150,000 clones, around 91% of which are singletons, and around 14% rests with the top ten. Sequencing used peripheral blood. These receptors all stem from a woman in her thirties or forties with acute or convalescent COVID-19. The CDR3 runs from the conserved cysteine through the conserved F or W. Each record gives: clone size, D gene, V gene, J gene, CDR3 DNA, CDR3 protein. The D gene is left open where the match is weak. Clone size appears in some rows only: once, few, many, or a class for an expanded clone.

abundance: .; d_gene: TRBD1; v_gene: TRBV6-5; j_gene: TRBJ2-1; CDR3nt: TGTGCCAGCAGTTTCAACAGGGGCAATGAGCAGTTCTTC; CDR3aa: CASSFNRGNEQFF
abundance: .; d_gene: TRBD1; v_gene: TRBV18; j_gene: TRBJ2-6; CDR3nt: TGTGCCAGCTCAGGGCAGGGGGCGTCAACTGGGGCCAACGTCCTGACTTTC; CDR3aa: CASSGQGASTGANVLTF
abundance: .; d_gene: TRBD1; v_gene: TRBV14; j_gene: TRBJ1-4; CDR3nt: TGTGCCAGCAGCCAAGGGGGACAGCTGAGGGAAAAACTGTTTTTT; CDR3aa: CASSQGGQLREKLFF
abundance: .; d_gene: TRBD1; v_gene: TRBV5-1; j_gene: TRBJ1-3; CDR3nt: TGCGCCAGCAGCCCCGACAGGGCCGGAAACACCATATATTTT; CDR3aa: CASSPDRAGNTIYF
abundance: .; d_gene: TRBD1; v_gene: TRBV9; j_gene: TRBJ1-3; CDR3nt: TGTGCCAGCAGCGTAAGTCGGAGACAGGGGACCATATATTTT; CDR3aa: CASSVSRRQGTIYF
abundance: once; d_gene: .; v_gene: TRBV7-9; j_gene: TRBJ1-5; CDR3nt: TGTGCCAGCAGCCTCAGGGGCCCTCTACCCCAGCATTTT; CDR3aa: CASSLRGPLPQHF
abundance: .; d_gene: TRBD2; v_gene: TRBV27; j_gene: TRBJ2-1; CDR3nt: TGTGCCAGCAGTTTTTCGGCTAGCGGCTACAATGAGCAGTTCTTC; CDR3aa: CASSFSASGYNEQFF
abundance: .; d_gene: TRBD1; v_gene: TRBV6-5; j_gene: TRBJ1-1; CDR3nt: TGTGCCTCGCGACAGGGGTCTGGTGAAGCTTTCTTT; CDR3aa: CASRQGSGEAFF
abundance: .; d_gene: .; v_gene: TRBV5-1; j_gene: TRBJ2-1; CDR3nt: TGCGCCAGCAGCTTGGGAACGGGACAATGGTGGCTTGAGCAGTTCTTC; CDR3aa: CASSLGTGQWWLEQFF
abundance: .; d_gene: TRBD2; v_gene: TRBV29-1; j_gene: TRBJ2-7; CDR3nt: TGCAGCGTTGAAATCTCGCTAGCGGGAGTAGGCGAGCAGTACTTC; CDR3aa: CSVEISLAGVGEQYF
abundance: .; d_gene: TRBD1; v_gene: TRBV7-7; j_gene: TRBJ2-7; CDR3nt: TGTGCCAGCAGCTTAGGACAGGGGGGAGCCTACGAGCAGTACTTC; CDR3aa: CASSLGQGGAYEQYF
abundance: few; d_gene: .; v_gene: TRBV15; j_gene: TRBJ1-2; CDR3nt: TGTGCCACCAGCAGAGCTATCCATGGCTACACCTTC; CDR3aa: CATSRAIHGYTF
abundance: .; d_gene: .; v_gene: TRBV7-8; j_gene: TRBJ2-4; CDR3nt: TGTGCCAGCAGCTTAGTTTCGGCTAGCCCCGCCAACATTCAGTACTTC; CDR3aa: CASSLVSASPANIQYF
abundance: .; d_gene: TRBD1; v_gene: TRBV29-1; j_gene: TRBJ2-3; CDR3nt: TGCAGCGTTGGAGGGGACAGTTACCCAGATACGCAGTATTTT; CDR3aa: CSVGGDSYPDTQYF
abundance: .; d_gene: TRBD2; v_gene: TRBV30; j_gene: TRBJ2-5; CDR3nt: TGTGCCTACCGGAAAGCGGGGGTAGGGGAGACCCAGTACTTC; CDR3aa: CAYRKAGVGETQYF
abundance: .; d_gene: TRBD1; v_gene: TRBV5-6; j_gene: TRBJ1-1; CDR3nt: TGTGCCAGCAGCTTGGTGGACAGGGGGTCGAGTGAAGCTTTCTTT; CDR3aa: CASSLVDRGSSEAFF
abundance: .; d_gene: TRBD2; v_gene: TRBV2; j_gene: TRBJ2-5; CDR3nt: TGTGCCAGCAGTACCGGACTAGCGGGAGGGCTTGAGACCCAGTACTTC; CDR3aa: CASSTGLAGGLETQYF
abundance: few; d_gene: .; v_gene: TRBV15; j_gene: TRBJ1-1; CDR3nt: TGTGCCACCACAGGGTTGGGGACTGAAGCTTTCTTT; CDR3aa: CATTGLGTEAFF
abundance: .; d_gene: .; v_gene: TRBV9; j_gene: TRBJ1-2; CDR3nt: TGTGCCAGCAGCGTAGACCCACAGATTAACTATGGCTACACCTTC; CDR3aa: CASSVDPQINYGYTF
abundance: .; d_gene: .; v_gene: TRBV5-1; j_gene: TRBJ2-6; CDR3nt: TGCGCCAGTGCTGGGGCCTCTGGGGCCAACGTCCTGACTTTC; CDR3aa: CASAGASGANVLTF
abundance: .; d_gene: .; v_gene: TRBV27; j_gene: TRBJ1-2; CDR3nt: TGTGCCAGCAGTTTATCGGCCAGGGGCGATGGCTACACCTTC; CDR3aa: CASSLSARGDGYTF
abundance: .; d_gene: .; v_gene: TRBV27; j_gene: TRBJ1-6; CDR3nt: TGTGCCAGCAGGGAGACAGGCCCGGGGAGTCGGAACGGTCAATTCACCCCCCACTTT; CDR3aa: CASRETGPGSRNGQFTPHF
abundance: once; d_gene: TRBD2; v_gene: TRBV7-3; j_gene: TRBJ2-1; CDR3nt: TGTGCCAGCAGCTTAACGCCTAGCGGGAGGGCTGAGCAGTTCTTC; CDR3aa: CASSLTPSGRAEQFF
abundance: .; d_gene: .; v_gene: TRBV21-1; j_gene: TRBJ2-1; CDR3nt: TGTGCCAGCAGGATACTAGCGGGGGCCTACAATGAGCAGTTCTTC; CDR3aa: CASRILAGAYNEQFF
abundance: .; d_gene: .; v_gene: TRBV4-2; j_gene: TRBJ2-7; CDR3nt: TGTGCCAGCAGCCAATCTATTAACTACGAGCAGTACTTC; CDR3aa: CASSQSINYEQYF
abundance: .; d_gene: TRBD1; v_gene: TRBV18; j_gene: TRBJ2-1; CDR3nt: TGTGCCAGCTCACTATTACAGGGGGCAATTACCTACAATGAGCAGTTCTTC; CDR3aa: CASSLLQGAITYNEQFF